This T cell receptor beta chain came from a study of T cell clones after liver transplantation. Trimming pared 8 bases from V and 0 bases from J, leaving 14 bases between. CDR1 and CDR2 from the germline V gene are LNHNV and YYDKDF (reference sequence). The CDR3 length is 14 residues. The method was immunoSEQ multiplex PCR; TCRdb's version includes in-frame clones alone and lacks a portion of them. The data hold about 74,000 clones, with about 80% observed a single time. This clonotype was sampled from a human donor who received a liver transplant. The sample in question was CD4+ T cells from blood, obtained before liver transplant. This chain connects TRBV15 to TRBJ2-7, with TRBD1 as a possible D gene (6 bases). As DNA, the CDR3 is TGTGCCACCGCGGTGGCCAGGGGCTCCTACGAGCAGTACTTC. Its protein is CATAVARGSYEQYF. The whole variable domain, remainder taken from reference TRBV15 and TRBJ2-7, is DAMVIQNPRYQVTQFGKPVTLSCSQTLNHNVMYWYQQKSSQAPKLLFHYYDKDFNNEADTPDNFQSRRPNTSFCFLDIRSPGLGDTAMYLCATAVARGSYEQYFGPGTRLTVT.